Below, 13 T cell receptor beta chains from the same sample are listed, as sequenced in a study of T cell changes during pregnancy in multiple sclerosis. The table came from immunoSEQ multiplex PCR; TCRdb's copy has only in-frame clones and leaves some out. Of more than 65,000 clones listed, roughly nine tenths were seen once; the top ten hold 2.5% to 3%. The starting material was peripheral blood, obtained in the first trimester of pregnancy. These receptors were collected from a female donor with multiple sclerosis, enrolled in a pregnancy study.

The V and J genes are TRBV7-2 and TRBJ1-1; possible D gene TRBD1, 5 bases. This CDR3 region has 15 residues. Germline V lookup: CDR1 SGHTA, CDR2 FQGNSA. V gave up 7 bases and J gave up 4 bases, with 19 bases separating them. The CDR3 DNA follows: TGTGCCAGCACCGATCTTGGGACTATACCCACTGAAGCTTTCTTT. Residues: CASTDLGTIPTEAFF.

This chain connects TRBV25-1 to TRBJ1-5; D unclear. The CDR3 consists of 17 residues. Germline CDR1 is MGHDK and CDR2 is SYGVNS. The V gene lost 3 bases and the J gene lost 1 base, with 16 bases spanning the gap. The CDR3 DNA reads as TGTGCCAGCAGTGAGCCCGTCTCAGGCACCAGCAATCAGCCCCAGCATTTT. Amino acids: CASSEPVSGTSNQPQHF.

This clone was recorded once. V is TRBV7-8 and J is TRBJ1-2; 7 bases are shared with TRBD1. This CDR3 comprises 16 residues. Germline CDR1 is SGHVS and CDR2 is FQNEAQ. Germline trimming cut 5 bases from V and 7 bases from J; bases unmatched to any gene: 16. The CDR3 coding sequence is TGTGCCAGCAGCCTCCACGGACAGGTCGCAGGAGCTGGCTACACCTTC. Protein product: CASSLHGQVAGAGYTF.

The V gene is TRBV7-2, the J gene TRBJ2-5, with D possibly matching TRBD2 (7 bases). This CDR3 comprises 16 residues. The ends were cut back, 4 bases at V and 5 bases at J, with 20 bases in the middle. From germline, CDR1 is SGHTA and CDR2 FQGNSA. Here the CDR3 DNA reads TGTGCCAGCAGCTCCCGGTTTCGGAGGGGGGGGGAGACCCAGTACTTC. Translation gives CASSSRFRRGGETQYF.

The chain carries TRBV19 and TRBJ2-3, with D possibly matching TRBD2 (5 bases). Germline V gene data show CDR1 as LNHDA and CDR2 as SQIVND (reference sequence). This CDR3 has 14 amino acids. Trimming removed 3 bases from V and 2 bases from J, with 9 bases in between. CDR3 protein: CASSMSGYTDTQYF. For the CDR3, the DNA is TGTGCCAGTAGTATGAGCGGATACACAGATACGCAGTATTTT.

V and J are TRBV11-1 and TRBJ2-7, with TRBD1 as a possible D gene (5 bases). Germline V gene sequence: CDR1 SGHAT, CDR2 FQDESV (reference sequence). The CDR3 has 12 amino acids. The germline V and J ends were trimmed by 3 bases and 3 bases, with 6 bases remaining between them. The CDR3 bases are TGTGCCAGCAGCTTCGACAGCTACGAGCAGTACTTC. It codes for CASSFDSYEQYF.

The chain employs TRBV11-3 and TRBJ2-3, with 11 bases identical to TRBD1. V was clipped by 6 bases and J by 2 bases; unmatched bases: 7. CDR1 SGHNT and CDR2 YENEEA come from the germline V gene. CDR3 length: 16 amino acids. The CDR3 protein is CASRDRTGGHTDTQYF. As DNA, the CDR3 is TGTGCCAGCAGGGACCGGACAGGGGGCCACACAGATACGCAGTATTTT. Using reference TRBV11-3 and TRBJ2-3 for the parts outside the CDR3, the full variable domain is EAGVVQSPRYKIIEKKQPVAFWCNPISGHNTLYWYLQNLGQGPELLIRYENEEAVDDSQLPKDRFSAERLKGVDSTLKIQPAELGDSAVYLCASRDRTGGHTDTQYFGPGTRLTVL.

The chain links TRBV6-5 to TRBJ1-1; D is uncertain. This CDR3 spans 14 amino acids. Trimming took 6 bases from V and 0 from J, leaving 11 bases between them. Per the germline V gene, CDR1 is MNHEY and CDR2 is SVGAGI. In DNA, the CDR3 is TGTGCCAGCAGACCGACACTCATGAACACTGAAGCTTTCTTT. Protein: CASRPTLMNTEAFF.

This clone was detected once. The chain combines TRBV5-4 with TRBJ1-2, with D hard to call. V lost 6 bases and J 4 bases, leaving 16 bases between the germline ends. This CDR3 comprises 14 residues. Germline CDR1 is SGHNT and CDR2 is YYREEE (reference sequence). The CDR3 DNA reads TGTGCCAGCACACGGGAGGGCTGGAGCTATGGCTACACCTTC. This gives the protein CASTREGWSYGYTF.

The CDR3 is CASRVGLNTGELFF. The CDR3 DNA reads as TGTGCCAGTCGCGTGGGGCTTAACACCGGGGAGCTGTTTTTT. V and J are TRBV27 and TRBJ2-2, with D perhaps TRBD1 (5 bases). The germline V and J ends were trimmed by 9 bases and 2 bases, with 13 bases remaining between them. The germline CDR1 and CDR2 sequences are MNHEY and SMNVEV (reference sequence). CDR3 length equals 14 residues.

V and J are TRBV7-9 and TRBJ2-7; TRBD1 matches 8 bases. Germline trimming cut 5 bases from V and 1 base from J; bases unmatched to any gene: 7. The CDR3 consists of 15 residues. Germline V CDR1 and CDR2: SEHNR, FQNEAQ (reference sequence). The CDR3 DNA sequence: TGTGCCAGCAGCCTAAAGGACAGGGCGTCCTACGAGCAGTACTTC. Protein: CASSLKDRASYEQYF.

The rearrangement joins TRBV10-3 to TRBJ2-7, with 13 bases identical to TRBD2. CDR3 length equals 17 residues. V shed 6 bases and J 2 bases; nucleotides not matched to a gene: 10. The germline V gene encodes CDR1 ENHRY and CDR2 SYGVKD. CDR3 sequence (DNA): TGTGCCATCAGCCAAAAGCTAGGGACTAGCGGGGCCTACGAGCAGTACTTC. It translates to CAISQKLGTSGAYEQYF.

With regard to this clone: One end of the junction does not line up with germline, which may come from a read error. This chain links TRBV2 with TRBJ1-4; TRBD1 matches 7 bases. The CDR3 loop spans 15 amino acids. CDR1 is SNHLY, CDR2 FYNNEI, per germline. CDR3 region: CASTETGTASEKLFF. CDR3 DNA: TGTGCCAGCACTGAAACAGGGACAGCCTCTGAAAAACTGTTTTTT.